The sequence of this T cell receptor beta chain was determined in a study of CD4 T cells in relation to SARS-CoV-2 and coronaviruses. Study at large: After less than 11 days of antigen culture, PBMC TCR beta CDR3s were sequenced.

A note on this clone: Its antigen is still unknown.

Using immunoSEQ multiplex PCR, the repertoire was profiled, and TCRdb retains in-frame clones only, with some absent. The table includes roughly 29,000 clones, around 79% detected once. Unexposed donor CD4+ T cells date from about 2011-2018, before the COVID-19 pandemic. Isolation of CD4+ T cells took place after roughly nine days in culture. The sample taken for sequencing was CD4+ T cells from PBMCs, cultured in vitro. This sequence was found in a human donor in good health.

The CDR3 loop reads CASSQGNNSPLHF. CDR3 coding DNA: TGTGCCAGCAGCCAAGGGAATAATTCACCCCTCCACTTT. V and J are TRBV28 and TRBJ1-6; D gene ambiguous. Germline loops: CDR1 MDHEN, CDR2 SYDVKM. CDR3 length: 13 residues. With 6 bases removed from V and 5 bases from J, the gap between germline ends came to 8 bases.